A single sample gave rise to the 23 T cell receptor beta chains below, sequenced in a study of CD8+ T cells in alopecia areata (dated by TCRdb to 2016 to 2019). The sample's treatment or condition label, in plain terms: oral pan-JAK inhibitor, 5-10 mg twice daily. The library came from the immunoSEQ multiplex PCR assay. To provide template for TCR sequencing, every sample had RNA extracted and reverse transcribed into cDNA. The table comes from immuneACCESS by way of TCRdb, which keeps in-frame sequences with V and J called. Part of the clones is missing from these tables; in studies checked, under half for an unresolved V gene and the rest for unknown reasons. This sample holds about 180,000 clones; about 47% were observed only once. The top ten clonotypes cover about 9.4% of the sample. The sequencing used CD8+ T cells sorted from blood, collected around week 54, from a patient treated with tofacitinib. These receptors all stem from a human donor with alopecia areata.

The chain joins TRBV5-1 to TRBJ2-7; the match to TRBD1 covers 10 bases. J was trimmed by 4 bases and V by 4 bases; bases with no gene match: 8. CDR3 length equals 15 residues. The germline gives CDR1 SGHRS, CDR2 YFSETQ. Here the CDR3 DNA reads TGCGCCAGCAGCCGTAGACAGGGGGCAGTTTACGAGCAGTACTTC. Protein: CASSRRQGAVYEQYF.

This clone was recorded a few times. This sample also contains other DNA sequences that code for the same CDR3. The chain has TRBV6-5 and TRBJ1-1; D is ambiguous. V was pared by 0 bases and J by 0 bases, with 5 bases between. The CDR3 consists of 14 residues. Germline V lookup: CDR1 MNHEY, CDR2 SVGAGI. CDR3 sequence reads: CASSYSRLNTEAFF. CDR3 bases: TGTGCCAGCAGTTACTCTAGACTGAACACTGAAGCTTTCTTT.

The CDR3 is CASTNLTAGGPTGELFF. CDR3 DNA sequence: TGTGCCAGTACCAACCTAACGGCGGGGGGCCCCACCGGGGAGCTGTTTTTT. V is TRBV19 and J is TRBJ2-2, with 8 bases matching TRBD2. The CDR3 spans 17 residues. Germline loops: CDR1 LNHDA, CDR2 SQIVND (reference sequence). The V and J ends lost 7 bases and 4 bases, in that order; junction bases with no gene match: 14. Full variable domain (missing parts from reference TRBV19 and TRBJ2-2): DGGITQSPKYLFRKEGQNVTLSCEQNLNHDAMYWYRQDPGQGLRLIYYSQIVNDFQKGDIAEGYSVSREKKESFPLTVTSAQKNPTAFYLCASTNLTAGGPTGELFFGEGSRLTVL.

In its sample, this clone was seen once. The CDR3 protein is CASGLGSGQETQYF. In DNA, the CDR3 is TGTGCTAGTGGTTTGGGTAGCGGCCAAGAGACCCAGTACTTC. The J gene is TRBJ2-5, the V gene TRBV12-5; TRBD2 is a possible D gene (6 bases). This CDR3 is built from 14 residues. The germline gives CDR1 LGHNT, CDR2 FRNRAP. The ends were cut back, 1 base at V and 1 base at J, with 7 bases in the middle.

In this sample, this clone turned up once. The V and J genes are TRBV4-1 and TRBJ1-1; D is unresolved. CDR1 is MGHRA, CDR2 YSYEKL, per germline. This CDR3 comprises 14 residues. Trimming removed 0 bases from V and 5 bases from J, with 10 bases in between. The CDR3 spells CASSQDRLRTEAFF. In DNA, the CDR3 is TGCGCCAGCAGCCAAGATAGGTTGAGGACTGAAGCTTTCTTT.

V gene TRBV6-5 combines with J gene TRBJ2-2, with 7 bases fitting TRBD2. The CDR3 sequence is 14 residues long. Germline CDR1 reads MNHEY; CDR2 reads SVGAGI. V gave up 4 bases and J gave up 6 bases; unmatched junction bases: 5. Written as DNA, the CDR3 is TGTGCCAGCAGTTGGGGGGGAGGCCCCGGGGAGCTGTTTTTT. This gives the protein CASSWGGGPGELFF.

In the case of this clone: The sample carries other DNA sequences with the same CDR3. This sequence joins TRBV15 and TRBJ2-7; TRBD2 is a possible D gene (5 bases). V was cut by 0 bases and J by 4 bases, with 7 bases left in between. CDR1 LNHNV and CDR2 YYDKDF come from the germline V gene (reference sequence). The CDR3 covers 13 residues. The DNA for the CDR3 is TGTGCCACCAGCAGAGATCGCGGGTACGAGCAGTACTTC. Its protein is CATSRDRGYEQYF.

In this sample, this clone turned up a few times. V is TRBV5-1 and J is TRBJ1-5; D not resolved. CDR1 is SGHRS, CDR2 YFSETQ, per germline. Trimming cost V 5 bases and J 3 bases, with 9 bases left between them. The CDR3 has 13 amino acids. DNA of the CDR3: TGCGCCAGCAGTTACCGACCCAATCAGCCCCAGCATTTT. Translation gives CASSYRPNQPQHF.

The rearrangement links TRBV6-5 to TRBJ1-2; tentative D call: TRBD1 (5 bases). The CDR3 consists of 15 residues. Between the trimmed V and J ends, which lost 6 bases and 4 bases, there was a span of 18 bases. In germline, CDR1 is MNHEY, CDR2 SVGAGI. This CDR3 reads CASSYLPRGTYGYTF. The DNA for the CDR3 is TGTGCCAGCAGCTACCTCCCCCGGGGGACCTATGGCTACACCTTC.

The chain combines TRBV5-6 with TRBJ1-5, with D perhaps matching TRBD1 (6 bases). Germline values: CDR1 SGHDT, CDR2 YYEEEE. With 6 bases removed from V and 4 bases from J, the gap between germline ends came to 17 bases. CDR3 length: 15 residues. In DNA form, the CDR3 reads TGTGCCAGCATCGACTCCGGGACACCGAATCAGCCCCAGCATTTT. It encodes CASIDSGTPNQPQHF. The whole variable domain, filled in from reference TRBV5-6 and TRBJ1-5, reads DAGVTQSPTHLIKTRGQQVTLRCSPKSGHDTVSWYQQALGQGPQFIFQYYEEEERQRGNFPDRFSGHQFPNYSSELNVNALLLGDSALYLCASIDSGTPNQPQHFGDGTRLSIL.

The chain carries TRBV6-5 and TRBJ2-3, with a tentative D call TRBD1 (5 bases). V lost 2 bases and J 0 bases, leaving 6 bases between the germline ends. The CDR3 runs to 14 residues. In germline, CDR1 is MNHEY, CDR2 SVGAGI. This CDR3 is CASSYGASTDTQYF. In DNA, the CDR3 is TGTGCCAGCAGTTACGGGGCAAGCACAGATACGCAGTATTTT.

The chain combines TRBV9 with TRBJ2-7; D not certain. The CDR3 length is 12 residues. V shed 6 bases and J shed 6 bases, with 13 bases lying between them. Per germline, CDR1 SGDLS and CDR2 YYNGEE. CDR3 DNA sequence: TGTGCCAGCAACGACCCCCCCGGCGAGCAGTACTTC. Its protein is CASNDPPGEQYF.

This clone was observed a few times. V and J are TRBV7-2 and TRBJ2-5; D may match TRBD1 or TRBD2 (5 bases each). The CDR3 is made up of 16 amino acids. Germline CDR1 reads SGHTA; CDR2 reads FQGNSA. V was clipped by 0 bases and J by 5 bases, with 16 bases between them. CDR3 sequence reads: CASSLARLGTGETQYF. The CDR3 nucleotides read TGTGCCAGCAGCTTAGCGCGATTGGGGACGGGGGAGACCCAGTACTTC.

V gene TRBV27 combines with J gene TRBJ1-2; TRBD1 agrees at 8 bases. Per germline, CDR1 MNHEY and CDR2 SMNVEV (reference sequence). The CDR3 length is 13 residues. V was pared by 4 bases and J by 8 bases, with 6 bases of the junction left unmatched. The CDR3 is CASSWQGAGGYTF. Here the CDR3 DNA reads TGTGCCAGCAGTTGGCAGGGGGCTGGCGGCTACACCTTC.

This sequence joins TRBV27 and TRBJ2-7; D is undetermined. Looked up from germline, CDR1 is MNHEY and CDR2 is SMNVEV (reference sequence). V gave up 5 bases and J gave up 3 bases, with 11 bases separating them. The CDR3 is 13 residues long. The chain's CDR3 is CASSPTVDYEQYF. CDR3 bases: TGTGCCAGCAGTCCCACAGTGGACTACGAGCAGTACTTC.

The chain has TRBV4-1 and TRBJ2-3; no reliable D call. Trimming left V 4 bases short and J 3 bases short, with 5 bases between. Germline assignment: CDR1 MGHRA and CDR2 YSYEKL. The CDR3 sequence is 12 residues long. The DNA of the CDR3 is TGCGCCAGCAGCCGCCCAACAGATACGCAGTATTTT. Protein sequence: CASSRPTDTQYF.

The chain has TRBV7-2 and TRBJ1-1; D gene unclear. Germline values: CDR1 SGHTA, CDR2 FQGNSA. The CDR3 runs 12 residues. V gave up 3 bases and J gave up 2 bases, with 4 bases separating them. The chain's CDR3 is CASSFVNTEAFF. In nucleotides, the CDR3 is TGTGCCAGCAGCTTTGTTAACACTGAAGCTTTCTTT.

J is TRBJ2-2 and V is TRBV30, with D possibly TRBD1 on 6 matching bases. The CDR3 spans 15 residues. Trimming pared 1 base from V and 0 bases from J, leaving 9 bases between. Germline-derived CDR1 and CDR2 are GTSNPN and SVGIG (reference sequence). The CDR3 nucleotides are TGTGCCTGGAGTGCCGGGACAACGAACACCGGGGAGCTGTTTTTT. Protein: CAWSAGTTNTGELFF.

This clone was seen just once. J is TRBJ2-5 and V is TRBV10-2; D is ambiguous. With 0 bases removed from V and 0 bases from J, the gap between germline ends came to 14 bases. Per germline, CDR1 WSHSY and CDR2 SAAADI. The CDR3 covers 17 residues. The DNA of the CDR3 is TGCGCCAGCAGTGAGTCGATTTCCTATAAGTACCAAGAGACCCAGTACTTC. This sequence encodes CASSESISYKYQETQYF.

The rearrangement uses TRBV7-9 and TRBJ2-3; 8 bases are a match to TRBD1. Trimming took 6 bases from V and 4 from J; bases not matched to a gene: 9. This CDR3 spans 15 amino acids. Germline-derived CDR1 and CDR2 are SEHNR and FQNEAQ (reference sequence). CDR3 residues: CASRDRTGIADTQYF. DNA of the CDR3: TGTGCCAGCAGAGACCGGACAGGGATAGCAGATACGCAGTATTTT.

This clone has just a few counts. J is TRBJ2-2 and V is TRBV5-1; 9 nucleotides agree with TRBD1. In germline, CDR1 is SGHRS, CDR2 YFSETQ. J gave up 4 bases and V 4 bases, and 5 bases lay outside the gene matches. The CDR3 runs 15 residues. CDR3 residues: CASSPTGGPTGELFF. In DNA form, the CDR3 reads TGCGCCAGCAGCCCTACAGGGGGCCCCACCGGGGAGCTGTTTTTT.

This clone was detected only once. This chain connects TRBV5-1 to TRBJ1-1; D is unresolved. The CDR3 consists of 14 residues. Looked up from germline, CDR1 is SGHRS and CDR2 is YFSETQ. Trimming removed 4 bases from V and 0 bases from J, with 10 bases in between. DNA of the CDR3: TGCGCCAGCAGCCCGGGTAAGGTGAACACTGAAGCTTTCTTT. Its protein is CASSPGKVNTEAFF.

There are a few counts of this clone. The CDR3 sequence is CASSPFVGTGELFF. Here the CDR3 DNA reads TGTGCCAGCAGCCCCTTTGTGGGCACCGGGGAGCTGTTTTTT. The V call is TRBV7-9, the J call TRBJ2-2; D unresolved. Germline V gives CDR1 SEHNR, CDR2 FQNEAQ (reference sequence). Trimming removed 5 bases at V and 4 bases at J, with 11 bases between. This CDR3 has 14 amino acids.